Listed below are T cell receptor beta chains from one sample, sequenced in a study of T cell changes during pregnancy in multiple sclerosis. The method was immunoSEQ multiplex PCR; TCRdb's version includes in-frame clones alone and lacks a portion of them. The sample yields some 85,000 clones, about 93% seen once. The sample was peripheral blood, taken in the second trimester of pregnancy. Receptors were obtained from a female donor in good health, enrolled as a control in a pregnancy study. Both conserved end residues are part of each CDR3. The D gene is left open where the match is weak. Clone size is not always given. Where it is, it says once, few, many or a class for expanded clones.

d_gene	abundance	v_gene	j_gene	CDR3aa	CDR3nt
TRBD1	NA	TRBV25-1	TRBJ1-5	CASSETGGNQPQHF	TGTGCCAGCAGTGAAACAGGGGGCAATCAGCCCCAGCATTTT
NA	once	TRBV30	TRBJ1-6	CAWSDGISNSPLHF	TGTGCCTGGAGTGACGGGATATCGAATTCACCCCTCCACTTT
NA	NA	TRBV6-5	TRBJ1-3	CATRTNGNTIYF	TGTGCCACACGAACAAATGGAAACACCATATATTTT
TRBD1	NA	TRBV27	TRBJ2-7	CASRTGWTYEQYF	TGTGCCAGCAGGACAGGGTGGACGTACGAGCAGTACTTC
NA	NA	TRBV18	TRBJ2-4	CASSSRLEGDIQYF	TGTGCCAGCTCCTCCAGACTAGAAGGGGACATTCAGTACTTC
TRBD1	NA	TRBV7-9	TRBJ2-1	CASSLRQGKVNEQFF	TGTGCCAGCAGCTTGAGACAGGGTAAGGTGAATGAGCAGTTCTTC
NA	NA	TRBV4-1	TRBJ2-2	CASSQVGQGTGELFF	TGCGCCAGCAGCCAAGTGGGCCAGGGGACCGGGGAGCTGTTTTTT
TRBD1	NA	TRBV19	TRBJ1-1	CASRTINTGGAFF	TGTGCCAGTAGGACGATAAATACAGGGGGAGCTTTCTTT
NA	NA	TRBV19	TRBJ1-2	CASSPYSRGYTF	TGTGCCAGTAGTCCTTATTCGAGGGGCTACACCTTC
NA	NA	TRBV9	TRBJ1-5	CASSADGGGNQPQHF	TGTGCCAGCAGCGCCGACGGGGGGGGAAATCAGCCCCAGCATTTT
NA	once	TRBV18	TRBJ2-7	CASSRGGRTYEQYF	TGTGCCAGCTCTAGGGGGGGCAGGACCTACGAGCAGTACTTC
NA	NA	TRBV6-5	TRBJ2-3	CASSYRDITDTQYF	TGTGCCAGCAGTTACCGGGACATCACAGATACGCAGTATTTT
NA	NA	TRBV7-2	TRBJ2-1	CASSFVATVSYNEQFF	TGTGCCAGCAGCTTCGTGGCCACCGTCTCCTACAATGAGCAGTTCTTC
NA	NA	TRBV7-2	TRBJ2-6	CASSKDSAGANVLTF	TGTGCCAGCAGTAAAGACAGCGCTGGGGCCAACGTCCTGACTTTC
TRBD2	NA	TRBV11-2	TRBJ2-7	CASSYPAGVSYEQYF	TGTGCCAGCAGCTACCCTGCGGGGGTATCCTACGAGCAGTACTTC
NA	NA	TRBV30	TRBJ2-7	CAWSEGRDMPYEQYF	TGTGCCTGGAGTGAGGGTCGGGATATGCCCTACGAGCAGTACTTC
TRBD1	NA	TRBV5-6	TRBJ1-6	CASSLVAGGARSPLHF	TGTGCCAGCAGCTTGGTTGCAGGGGGCGCGAGGTCACCCCTCCACTTT
NA	once	TRBV19	TRBJ1-5	CASSFLNQPQHF	TGTGCCAGTAGTTTCCTTAATCAGCCCCAGCATTTT
NA	NA	TRBV6-1	TRBJ1-3	CASSEPGRGNTIYF	TGTGCCAGCAGTGAACCAGGAAGGGGAAACACCATATATTTT
NA	NA	TRBV18	TRBJ2-4	CASSPLRFASAPNIQYF	TGTGCCAGCTCACCACTGAGATTTGCTAGCGCACCAAACATTCAGTACTTC
NA	NA	TRBV7-8	TRBJ1-4	CASSLDLVGVNEKLFF	TGTGCCAGCAGCTTAGATTTGGTAGGGGTTAATGAAAAACTGTTTTTT
TRBD2	NA	TRBV19	TRBJ2-1	CASSIGPGASGEQFF	TGTGCCAGTAGTATTGGGCCTGGCGCTAGCGGTGAGCAGTTCTTC
TRBD1	NA	TRBV30	TRBJ1-1	CAWSGRLTGTEAFF	TGTGCCTGGAGTGGGCGATTGACAGGGACTGAAGCTTTCTTT
TRBD1	NA	TRBV11-2	TRBJ1-1	CASSSGGKMNTEAFF	TGTGCCAGCAGCTCAGGGGGAAAAATGAACACTGAAGCTTTCTTT
NA	NA	TRBV7-2	TRBJ1-4	CASSLGLRSSEKLFF	TGTGCCAGCAGCTTGGGACTACGCTCTTCCGAAAAACTGTTTTTT
TRBD2	NA	TRBV27	TRBJ2-3	CASSLWAGGVTDTQYF	TGTGCCAGCAGTTTATGGGCGGGGGGGGTCACAGATACGCAGTATTTT
TRBD1	NA	TRBV19	TRBJ1-2	CASSIRGRGAFYGYTF	TGTGCCAGTAGTATCCGGGGCAGGGGGGCGTTCTATGGCTACACCTTC